The 17 T cell receptor beta chains given below trace back to one sample, sequenced in a study of neoadjuvant anti-PD-1 for oral cavity cancer. Clones were read by immunoSEQ multiplex PCR, and TCRdb kept only the in-frame ones, dropping some. The sample contains approximately 42,000 clones, approximately 80% of which appear only once. Noted time point: after neoadjuvant nivolumab, at surgical resection. The sample in question was PBMCs, obtained after nivolumab (anti-PD-1) treatment. The receptors shown here come from a person aged 35-79 years with oral cavity squamous cell carcinoma.

The chain recombines TRBV10-1 with TRBJ1-2; D uncertain. The V end was cut by 3 bases, the J end by 9 bases, with 8 bases between. This CDR3 is 11 amino acids long. The germline CDR1 and CDR2 sequences are WNHNN and SYGVQD (reference sequence). The CDR3 protein is CASSDGPRYTF. Written as DNA, the CDR3 is TGCGCCAGCAGTGACGGTCCCCGCTACACCTTC.

The V call is TRBV2, the J call TRBJ1-5, with unresolved D. The germline V and J ends were trimmed by 4 bases and 5 bases, with 15 bases remaining between them. Germline CDR1 is SNHLY and CDR2 is FYNNEI. The CDR3 runs to 15 residues. This CDR3 reads CASSVRAGQHQPQHF. The CDR3 DNA sequence: TGTGCCAGCAGTGTGCGGGCAGGCCAACATCAGCCCCAGCATTTT.

V usage is TRBV19 and J usage is TRBJ2-4, with TRBD2 matching over 10 bases. Trimming at V came to 5 bases and at J to 1 base, leaving 11 bases not matched to a gene. The CDR3 runs 18 residues. Germline V gene lookup returns CDR1 LNHDA and CDR2 SQIVND (reference sequence). CDR3 in DNA: TGTGCCAGTAGTGGGCTAGCGGGAGTACACATGGCCAAAAACATTCAGTACTTC. Its protein is CASSGLAGVHMAKNIQYF.

The chain is built from TRBV11-2 and TRBJ2-3; D remains unclear. Trimming took off 5 bases at V and 0 bases at J, with 18 bases between the two ends. CDR1 is SGHAT and CDR2 is FQNNGV in the germline V gene. The CDR3 is 17 residues long. The CDR3 spells CASSRSPSRFSTDTQYF. The CDR3 coding sequence is TGTGCCAGCAGCCGCTCCCCAAGCCGGTTTAGCACAGATACGCAGTATTTT.

The chain joins TRBV18 to TRBJ2-7; D call uncertain. Germline CDR1 and CDR2: KGHSH and LQKENI. This CDR3 comprises 19 residues. V lost 3 bases and J 2 bases, leaving 26 bases between the germline ends. The CDR3 reads CASSPHRHEDILSTYEQYF. CDR3 sequence (DNA): TGTGCCAGCTCACCGCACAGACACGAAGATATATTATCTACCTACGAGCAGTACTTC.

The chain employs TRBV4-2 and TRBJ2-6, with 8 bases identical to TRBD2. Germline V gene sequence: CDR1 LGHNA, CDR2 YNFKEQ. Germline trimming cut 0 bases from V and 3 bases from J; bases unmatched to any gene: 13. CDR3 size: 20 residues. The CDR3 bases are TGTGCCAGCAGCCAAGAGTTTGGTCTAGCGGGCGAGGATGGGGCCAACGTCCTGACTTTC. It codes for CASSQEFGLAGEDGANVLTF.

This chain uses TRBV9 with TRBJ2-2; D is undetermined. The CDR3 is 12 residues long. Trimming cost V 4 bases and J 5 bases, with 6 bases left between them. Looked up from germline, CDR1 is SGDLS and CDR2 is YYNGEE. The CDR3 nucleotides are TGTGCCAGCAGCCCCCTAACCGGGGAGCTGTTTTTT. Its protein is CASSPLTGELFF.

This clone was seen once. This chain uses TRBV7-2 with TRBJ2-5; perhaps TRBD1 as D (5 bases). CDR1 SGHTA and CDR2 FQGNSA come from the germline V gene. V was pared by 5 bases and J by 1 base, with 8 bases between. The CDR3 has 13 amino acids. The CDR3 is CASSQDTQETQYF. The CDR3 nucleotides read TGTGCCAGCAGCCAGGACACCCAAGAGACCCAGTACTTC.

This chain joins TRBV11-2 and TRBJ1-1, with a weak D call TRBD1 (5 bases). The length of the CDR3 is 14 residues. Germline assignment: CDR1 SGHAT and CDR2 FQNNGV. The V gene lost 4 bases and the J gene lost 2 bases, with 11 bases spanning the gap. The DNA for the CDR3 is TGTGCCAGCAGCTACTTCACAGGTAACACTGAAGCTTTCTTT. Its protein product is CASSYFTGNTEAFF. Together with reference TRBV11-2 and TRBJ1-1, the CDR3 gives the full variable domain: EAGVAQSPRYKIIEKRQSVAFWCNPISGHATLYWYQQILGQGPKLLIQFQNNGVVDDSQLPKDRFSAERLKGVDSTLKIQPAKLEDSAVYLCASSYFTGNTEAFFGQGTRLTVV.

CDR3 sequence reads: CASSRGLAGRGSYNEQFF. In nucleotides, the CDR3 is TGTGCCAGCAGCCGGGGACTAGCGGGTAGGGGCTCCTACAATGAGCAGTTCTTC. The chain combines TRBV5-5 with TRBJ2-1, with 12 bases matching TRBD2. The CDR3 length is 18 residues. Germline CDR1 and CDR2: SGHKS and YYEKEE (reference sequence). V gave up 4 bases and J gave up 0 bases; unmatched junction bases: 8. Together with reference TRBV5-5 and TRBJ2-1, the CDR3 gives the full variable domain: DAGVTQSPTHLIKTRGQQVTLRCSPISGHKSVSWYQQVLGQGPQFIFQYYEKEERGRGNFPDRFSARQFPNYSSELNVNALLLGDSALYLCASSRGLAGRGSYNEQFFGPGTRLTVL.

This clone occurred once. V usage is TRBV19 and J usage is TRBJ2-1; tentatively, D is TRBD2 (5 bases). This CDR3 is 15 amino acids long. Per the germline V gene, CDR1 is LNHDA and CDR2 is SQIVND (reference sequence). Trimming pared 4 bases from V and 4 bases from J, leaving 14 bases between. In nucleotides, the CDR3 is TGTGCCAGTAGTAAGACGGGGAGAGAATACAATGAGCAGTTCTTC. This gives the protein CASSKTGREYNEQFF.

The rearrangement joins TRBV7-8 to TRBJ1-4; D is undetermined. Trimming took off 5 bases at V and 6 bases at J, with 4 bases between the two ends. Germline V lookup: CDR1 SGHVS, CDR2 FQNEAQ. The CDR3 length is 11 residues. The CDR3 DNA sequence: TGTGCCAGCAGCCGAGATGAAAAACTGTTTTTT. The encoded protein is CASSRDEKLFF.

This clone was counted only a few times. The CDR3 reads CASSEERRVTYNEQFF. CDR3 coding DNA: TGTGCCAGCAGTGAAGAGAGGAGGGTAACATACAATGAGCAGTTCTTC. J is TRBJ2-1 and V is TRBV6-1; maybe TRBD2 (6 bases). This CDR3 contains 16 residues. The germline V and J ends were trimmed by 1 base and 4 bases, with 14 bases remaining between them. Per germline, CDR1 MNHNS and CDR2 SASEGT.

This clone came up once. The J gene is TRBJ1-1, the V gene TRBV11-2; D is unclear. The germline V gene encodes CDR1 SGHAT and CDR2 FQNNGV. The CDR3 runs to 13 residues. Between the trimmed V and J ends, which lost 5 bases and 1 base, there was a span of 8 bases. CDR3 loop: CASSRTKNTEAFF. The CDR3 DNA reads as TGTGCCAGCAGCCGAACCAAGAACACTGAAGCTTTCTTT.

This clone has a single count. This chain joins TRBV15 and TRBJ1-4, with no clear D. V was cut by 5 bases and J by 0 bases, with 10 bases left in between. In germline, CDR1 is LNHNV, CDR2 YYDKDF (reference sequence). CDR3 length: 15 residues. The DNA of the CDR3 is TGTGCCACCAGCGCCTACAGCGCAACTAATGAAAAACTGTTTTTT. As protein: CATSAYSATNEKLFF.

This chain connects TRBV27 to TRBJ1-1, with D possibly TRBD1 on 6 matching bases. This CDR3 is 14 amino acids long. Trimming pared 5 bases from V and 1 base from J, leaving 11 bases between. CDR1 is MNHEY, CDR2 SMNVEV, per germline (reference sequence). CDR3 in amino acids: CASSPRGKNTEAFF. The CDR3, as DNA: TGTGCCAGCAGTCCCAGGGGAAAGAACACTGAAGCTTTCTTT.

The genes are TRBV19 and TRBJ2-1; the match to TRBD1 covers 10 bases. V shed 10 bases and J 0 bases; nucleotides not matched to a gene: 9. Per the germline V gene, CDR1 is LNHDA and CDR2 is SQIVND (reference sequence). The CDR3 extends over 16 amino acids. Here the CDR3 reads CAIGTGALSSYNEQFF. CDR3 bases: TGTGCCATCGGGACAGGGGCTTTGAGCTCCTACAATGAGCAGTTCTTC.